This T cell receptor beta chain appears in the sequencing data of a study of regulatory T cells in long-lasting Graves disease. Arm-PCR with iRepertoire HTBI primers amplified the CDR3 regions for these TCR beta libraries. One entry per CDR3 protein, called by TCRdb with MiXCR from the multiplex PCR reads. The sample includes roughly 350,000 distinct CDR3 sequences, under 20% of them seen just once. Time point denoted: newly diagnosed GD, antithyroid drugs for less than 3 months. PBMC RNA served as the TCR library source. The length of the CDR3 is 13 residues. The germline CDR1 and CDR2 sequences are DFQATT and SNEGSKA (reference sequence). V lost 5 bases, J lost 3 bases, and 13 bases lay in between. The same data also went into a second study, on T cells in Graves' hyperthyroidism and ophthalmopathy.

The sequencing here drew on peripheral blood mononuclear cells (PBMCs), taken at new diagnosis, from a patient treated with antithyroid drugs. The clonotype comes from a woman between 18 and 30 years old with Graves disease. This chain links TRBV20-1 with TRBJ2-5; D unclear. The CDR3 nucleotides are TGCAGTGCTGACGTACGATACGAAGAGACCCAGTACTTC. It yields the protein CSADVRYEETQYF.